This TCR beta chain was recorded in a study of cytomegalovirus exposure and HLA in healthy donors. Of note for this clone: What it binds is not known.

The PCR contained 60 Vbeta and 13 Jbeta primers. Sequencing was performed with immunoSEQ multiplex PCR; in TCRdb, only in-frame clones are kept and a portion is missing. The sample has 150,000 to 200,000 clones, 75% to 80% seen once. With 6 bases clipped from V and 1 base from J, the junction kept 9 bases outside the gene matches. The CDR3 totals 16 residues. The germline gives CDR1 MNHEY, CDR2 SMNVEV (reference sequence). General study points: Common viral pathogens were later found to be apparently linked to several of the most significant clusters. The productive fraction for most TCR beta V segments was about 87% or about 30% in an earlier analysis.

Material for sequencing was PBMCs. The rearrangement uses TRBV27 and TRBJ1-1; TRBD1 agrees at 9 bases. The source of this sequence is a man aged 35 to 55 in good health and CMV-seropositive. CDR3 DNA: TGTGCCAGCAGCCACAGTTGGGACAGGGAGAACACTGAAGCTTTCTTT. It specifies CASSHSWDRENTEAFF.